The sequence of this TCR beta chain was determined in a study of T cell repertoires in cytomegalovirus infection. The overall study: TCR beta signatures that were public indicated CMV infection and matching HLA type.

This clonotype has ten or more counts. What it binds is not known. V was trimmed by 0 bases and J by 4 bases, leaving 13 bases between them. Germline CDR1 MGHRA, CDR2 YSYEKL. The CDR3 contains 16 residues. Study-wide results and limits: Clonotype analysis showed dominance of the ex vivo response by HLA-C-restricted CMV-specific TCR beta clonotypes.

TCRdb fed the reads into MiXCR, producing one record per CDR3 protein. The repertoire has about 770,000 distinct CDR3 sequences, around 29% of them found once; the top ten carry around 13%. The specimen comprised cultured CD8+ T cells from PBMCs, sampled from culture after CMV antigen stimulation. The chain recombines TRBV4-1 with TRBJ2-1; maybe TRBD2 (6 bases). The TCR originated in a human donor in good health (CMV status not recorded). Some clones in this sample may be carry-over from other donors' samples. The CDR3 DNA reads as TGCGCCAGCAGCCAAGAGGGGCTAGCGATGTACAATGAGCAGTTCTTC. It codes for CASSQEGLAMYNEQFF.